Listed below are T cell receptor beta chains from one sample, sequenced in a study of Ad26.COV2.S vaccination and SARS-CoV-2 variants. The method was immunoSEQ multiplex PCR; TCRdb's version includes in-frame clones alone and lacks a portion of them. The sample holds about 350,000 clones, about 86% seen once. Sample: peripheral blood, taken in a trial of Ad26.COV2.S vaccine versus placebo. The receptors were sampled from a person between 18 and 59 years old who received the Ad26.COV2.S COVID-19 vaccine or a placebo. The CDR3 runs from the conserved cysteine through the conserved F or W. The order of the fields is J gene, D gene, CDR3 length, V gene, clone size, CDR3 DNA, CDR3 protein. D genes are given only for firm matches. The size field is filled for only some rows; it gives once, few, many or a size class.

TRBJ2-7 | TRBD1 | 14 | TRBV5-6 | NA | TGTGCCAGCATCCTTCAGGGGGTCTCCTACGAGCAGTACTTC | CASILQGVSYEQYF
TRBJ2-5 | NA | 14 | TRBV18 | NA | TGTGCCAGCTCACAGCCTAGCCTCCAAGAGACCCAGTACTTC | CASSQPSLQETQYF
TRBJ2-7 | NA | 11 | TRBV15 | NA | TGTGCCACCAGCACAGGGCGCGAGCAGTACTTC | CATSTGREQYF
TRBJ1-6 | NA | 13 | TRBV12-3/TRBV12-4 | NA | TGTGCCAGCAGCAACGGGGGGTTTTCACCCCTCCACTTT | CASSNGGFSPLHF
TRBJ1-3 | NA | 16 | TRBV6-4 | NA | TGTGCCAGCAGTGAGGGAGAGTCCCTCGCTGGAAACACCATATATTTT | CASSEGESLAGNTIYF
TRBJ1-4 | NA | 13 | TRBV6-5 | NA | TGTGCCAGCAGTTTATATGAGGATGAAAAACTGTTTTTT | CASSLYEDEKLFF
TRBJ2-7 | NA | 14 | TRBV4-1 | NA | TGCGCCAGCAGCCAAGTCGTAAGGCGGGTCGAGCAGTACTTC | CASSQVVRRVEQYF
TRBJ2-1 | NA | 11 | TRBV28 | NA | TGTGCCAGCAGTTTATTTCAGGGGCAGTTCTTC | CASSLFQGQFF
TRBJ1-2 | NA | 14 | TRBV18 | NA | TGTGAAAATAGGACAAGGGATGCAGTGAGGGGCTACACCTTC | CENRTRDAVRGYTF
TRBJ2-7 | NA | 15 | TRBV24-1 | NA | TGTGCCACCAGTGACCCCCGGGACGGTGCCTACGAGCAGTACTTC | CATSDPRDGAYEQYF
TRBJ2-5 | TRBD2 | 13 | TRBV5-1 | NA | TGCGCCAGCATGACTAGCGGGAAGGAGACCCAGTACTTC | CASMTSGKETQYF
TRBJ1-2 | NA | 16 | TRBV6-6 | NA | TGTGCCAGCAGTGGGAACCGCAGGGTTAATATCTATGGCTACACCTTC | CASSGNRRVNIYGYTF
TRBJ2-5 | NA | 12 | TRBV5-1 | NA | TGCGCCAGCAGGACTAACCAAGAGACCCAGTACTTC | CASRTNQETQYF
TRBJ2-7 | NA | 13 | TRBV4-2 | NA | TGTGCCAGCAGCCAAGATACGGGGCAGGGGCAACGATTC | CASSQDTGQGQRF
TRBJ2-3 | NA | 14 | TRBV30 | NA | TGTGCCTGGAACCGTGCCCGGCCAGTCGATACGCAGTATTTT | CAWNRARPVDTQYF
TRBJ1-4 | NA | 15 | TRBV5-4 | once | TGTGCCAGCAGCCCTATCCCGAGTGCATACGAAAAACTGTTTTTT | CASSPIPSAYEKLFF
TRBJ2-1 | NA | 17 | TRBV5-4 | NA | TGTGCCAGCAGCTTGCATTTGGAAAGGGTAGCCGGGAATGAGCAGTTCTTC | CASSLHLERVAGNEQFF
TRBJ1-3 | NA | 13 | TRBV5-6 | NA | TGTGCCAGCAGCCGTCGGGGGCTAAACACCATATATTTT | CASSRRGLNTIYF
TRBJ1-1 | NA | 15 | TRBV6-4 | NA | TGTGCCAGCAGTGACCCCATGGGCCCACCAGCGGAAGCTTTCTTT | CASSDPMGPPAEAFF
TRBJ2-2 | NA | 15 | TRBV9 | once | TGTGCCAGCAGCGTAGCGGGGGCTAGCACCGGGGAGCTGTTTTTT | CASSVAGASTGELFF
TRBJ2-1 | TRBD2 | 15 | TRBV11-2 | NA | TGTGCCAGCAGCCGACGACTAGCGGAAGGTAATGAGCAGTTCTTC | CASSRRLAEGNEQFF
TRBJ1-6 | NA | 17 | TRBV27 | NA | TGTGCCAGCAGTTTTGGCAGCACCCTCCTCTATAATTCACCCCTCCACTTT | CASSFGSTLLYNSPLHF
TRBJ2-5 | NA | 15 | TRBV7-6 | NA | TGTGCCAGCAGCTTAGTAGCTGCGCGGCAAGAGACCCAGTACTTC | CASSLVAARQETQYF
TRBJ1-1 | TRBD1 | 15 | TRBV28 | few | TGTGCCAGCAGTTTTATGGGGACAGCGAACACTGAAGCTTTCTTT | CASSFMGTANTEAFF
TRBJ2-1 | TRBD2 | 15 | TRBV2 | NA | TGTGCCAGCAGAGGGACTAGCGGGAGCTACAATGAGCAGTTCTTC | CASRGTSGSYNEQFF
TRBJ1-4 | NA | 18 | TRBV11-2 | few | TGTGCCAGCAGCTTAGATGGGCAGGTCACCTGGTCGAATGAAAAACTGTTTTTT | CASSLDGQVTWSNEKLFF
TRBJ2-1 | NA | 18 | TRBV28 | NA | TGTGCCAGCAGTTACGGCGAAGGCAGGCTCCACTTCTACAATGAGCAGTTCTTC | CASSYGEGRLHFYNEQFF
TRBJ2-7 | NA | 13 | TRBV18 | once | TGTGCCAGCTCGATGGGACACTCCTACGAGCAGTACTTC | CASSMGHSYEQYF
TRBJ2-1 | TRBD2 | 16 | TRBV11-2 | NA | TGTGCCAGCAGCCCACAACTAGCGGGGGGGCCTAAGGAGCAGTTCTTC | CASSPQLAGGPKEQFF
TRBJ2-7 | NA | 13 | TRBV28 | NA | TGTGCCAGCAGTTTTACACAGGCCCAGGGTCCGTACTTC | CASSFTQAQGPYF
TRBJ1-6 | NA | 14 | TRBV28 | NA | TGTGCCAGCAGTTTACTCGGAGGACATTCACCCCTCCACTTT | CASSLLGGHSPLHF
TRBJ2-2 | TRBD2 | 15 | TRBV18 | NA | TGTGCCAGCTCCTCCGGGACTAGCGACACCGGGGAGCTGTTTTTT | CASSSGTSDTGELFF
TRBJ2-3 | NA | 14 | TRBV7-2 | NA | TGTGCCAGCAGCCCCGACAGAAGGGCAGATACGCAGTATTTT | CASSPDRRADTQYF
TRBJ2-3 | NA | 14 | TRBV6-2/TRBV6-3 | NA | TGTGCCAGCAGTTACGACGGGGGCCCAGATACGCAGTATTTT | CASSYDGGPDTQYF
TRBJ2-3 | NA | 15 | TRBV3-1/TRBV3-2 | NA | TGTGCCAGCAGCCAAGGGGCGGACGGCCTAGATACGCAGTATTTT | CASSQGADGLDTQYF
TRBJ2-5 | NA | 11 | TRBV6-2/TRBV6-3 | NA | TGTGCCAGCAGTCAGCATGAGACCCAGTACTTC | CASSQHETQYF
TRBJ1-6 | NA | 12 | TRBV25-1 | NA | TGTGCCAGCAGTGATTCTACCGCCCCCCTCCACTTT | CASSDSTAPLHF
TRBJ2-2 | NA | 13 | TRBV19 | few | TGTGCCAGTAGTATTGGGAACACCGGGGAGCTGTTTTTT | CASSIGNTGELFF
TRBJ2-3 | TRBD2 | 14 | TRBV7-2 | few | TGTGCCAGCAGCTCCCGGGGGGACACAGATACGCAGTATTTT | CASSSRGDTDTQYF
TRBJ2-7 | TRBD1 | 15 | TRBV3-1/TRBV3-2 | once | TGTGCCAGCAGCTTTCGGACAGGGGCGTCCTACGAGCAGTACTTC | CASSFRTGASYEQYF
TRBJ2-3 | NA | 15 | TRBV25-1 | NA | TGTGCCAGCAGCAGACAGGCTACACCGGGGGATACGCAGTATTTT | CASSRQATPGDTQYF
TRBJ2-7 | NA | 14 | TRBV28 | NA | TGTGCCAGCAGTTCCGGGACATACTCCTACGAGCAGTACTTC | CASSSGTYSYEQYF
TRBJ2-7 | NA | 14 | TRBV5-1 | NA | TGCGCCAGCAGCTTGGTAGCAGGGAACTACGAGCAGTACTTC | CASSLVAGNYEQYF